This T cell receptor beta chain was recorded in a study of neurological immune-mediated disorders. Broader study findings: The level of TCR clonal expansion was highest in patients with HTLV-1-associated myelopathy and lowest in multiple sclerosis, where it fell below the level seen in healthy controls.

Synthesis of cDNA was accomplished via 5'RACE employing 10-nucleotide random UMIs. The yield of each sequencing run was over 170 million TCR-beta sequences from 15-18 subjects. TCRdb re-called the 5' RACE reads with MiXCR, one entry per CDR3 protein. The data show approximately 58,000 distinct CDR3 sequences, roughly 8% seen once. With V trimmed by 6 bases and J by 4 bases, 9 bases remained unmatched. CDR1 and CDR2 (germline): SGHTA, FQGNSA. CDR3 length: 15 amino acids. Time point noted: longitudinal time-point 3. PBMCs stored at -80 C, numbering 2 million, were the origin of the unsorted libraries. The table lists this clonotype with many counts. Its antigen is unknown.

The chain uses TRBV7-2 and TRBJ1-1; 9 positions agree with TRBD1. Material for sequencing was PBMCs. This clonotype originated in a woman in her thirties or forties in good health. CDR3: CASSPGTGKGTEAFF. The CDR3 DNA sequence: TGTGCCAGCAGTCCCGGGACAGGGAAGGGCACTGAAGCTTTCTTT.